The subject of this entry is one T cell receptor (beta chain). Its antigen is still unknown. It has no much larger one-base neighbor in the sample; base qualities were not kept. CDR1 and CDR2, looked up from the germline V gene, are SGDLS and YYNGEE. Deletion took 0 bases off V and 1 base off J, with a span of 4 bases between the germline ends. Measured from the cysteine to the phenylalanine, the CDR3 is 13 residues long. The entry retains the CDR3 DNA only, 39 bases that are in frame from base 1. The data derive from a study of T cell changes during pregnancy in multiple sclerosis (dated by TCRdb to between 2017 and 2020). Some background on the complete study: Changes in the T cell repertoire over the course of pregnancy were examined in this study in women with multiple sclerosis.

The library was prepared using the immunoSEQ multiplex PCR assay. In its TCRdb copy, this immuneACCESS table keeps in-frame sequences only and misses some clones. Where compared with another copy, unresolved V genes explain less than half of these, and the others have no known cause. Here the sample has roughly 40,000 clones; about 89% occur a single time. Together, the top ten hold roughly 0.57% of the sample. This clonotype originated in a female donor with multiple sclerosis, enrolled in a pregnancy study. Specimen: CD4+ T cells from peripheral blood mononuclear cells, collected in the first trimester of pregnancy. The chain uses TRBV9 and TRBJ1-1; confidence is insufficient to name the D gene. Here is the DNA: TGTGCCAGCAGCGTAGACAGGAACACTGAAGCTTTCTTT. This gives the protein CASSVDRNTEAFF.